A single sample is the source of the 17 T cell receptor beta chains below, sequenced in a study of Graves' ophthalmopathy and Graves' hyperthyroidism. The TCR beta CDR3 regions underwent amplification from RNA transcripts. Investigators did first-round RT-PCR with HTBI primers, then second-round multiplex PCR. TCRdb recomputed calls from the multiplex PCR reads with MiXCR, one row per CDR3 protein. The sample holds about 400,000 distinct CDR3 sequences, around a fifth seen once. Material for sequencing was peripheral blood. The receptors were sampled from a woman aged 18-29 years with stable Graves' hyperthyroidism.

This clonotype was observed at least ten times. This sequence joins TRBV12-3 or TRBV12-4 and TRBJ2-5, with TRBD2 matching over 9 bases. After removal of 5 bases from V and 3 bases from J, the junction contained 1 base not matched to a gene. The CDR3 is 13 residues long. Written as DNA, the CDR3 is TGTGCCAGCAGTCGACTAGCGGAAGAGACCCAGTACTTC. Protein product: CASSRLAEETQYF.

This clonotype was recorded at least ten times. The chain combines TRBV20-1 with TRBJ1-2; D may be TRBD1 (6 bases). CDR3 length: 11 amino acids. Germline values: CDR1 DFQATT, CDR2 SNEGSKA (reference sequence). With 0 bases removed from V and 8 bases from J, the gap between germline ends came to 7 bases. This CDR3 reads CSAREGHGYTF. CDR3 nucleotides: TGCAGTGCTAGAGAGGGACACGGCTACACCTTC.

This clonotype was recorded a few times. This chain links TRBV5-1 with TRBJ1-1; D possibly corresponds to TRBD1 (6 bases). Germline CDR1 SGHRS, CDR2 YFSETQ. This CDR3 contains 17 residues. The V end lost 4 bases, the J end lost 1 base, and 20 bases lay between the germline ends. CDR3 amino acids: CASSRRDPGQKNTEAFF. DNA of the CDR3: TGCGCCAGCAGCCGGCGGGATCCGGGACAAAAGAACACTGAAGCTTTCTTT.

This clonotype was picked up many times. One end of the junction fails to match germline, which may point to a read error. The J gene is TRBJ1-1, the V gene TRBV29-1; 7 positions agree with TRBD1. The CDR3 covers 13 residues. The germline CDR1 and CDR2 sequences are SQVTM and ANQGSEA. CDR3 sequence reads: CSVEGAMNTETFF. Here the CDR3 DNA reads TGCAGTGTGGAGGGGGCGATGAACACTGAAACTTTCTTT.

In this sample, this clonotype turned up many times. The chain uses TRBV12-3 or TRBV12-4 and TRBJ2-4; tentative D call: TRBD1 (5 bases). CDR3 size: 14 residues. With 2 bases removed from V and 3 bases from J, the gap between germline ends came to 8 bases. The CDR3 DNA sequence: TGTGCCAGCAGTTTATTGGACATCAAAAACATTCAGTACTTC. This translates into CASSLLDIKNIQYF.

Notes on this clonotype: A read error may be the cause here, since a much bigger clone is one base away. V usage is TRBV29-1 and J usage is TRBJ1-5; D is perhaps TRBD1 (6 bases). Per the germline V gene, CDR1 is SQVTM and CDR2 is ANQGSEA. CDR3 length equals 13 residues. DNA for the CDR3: TGCAGCGTTGGAGGGGGGAGAGGGCAGCCCCAGCGTTTT. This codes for CSVGGGRGQPQRF.

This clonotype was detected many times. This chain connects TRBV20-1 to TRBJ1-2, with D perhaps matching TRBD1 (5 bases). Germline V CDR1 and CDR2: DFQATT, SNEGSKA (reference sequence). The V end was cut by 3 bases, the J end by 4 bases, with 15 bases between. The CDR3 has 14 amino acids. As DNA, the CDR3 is TGCAGTGCTAGTGTTCAGGGCCACTTCTATGGCTACACCTTC. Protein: CSASVQGHFYGYTF.

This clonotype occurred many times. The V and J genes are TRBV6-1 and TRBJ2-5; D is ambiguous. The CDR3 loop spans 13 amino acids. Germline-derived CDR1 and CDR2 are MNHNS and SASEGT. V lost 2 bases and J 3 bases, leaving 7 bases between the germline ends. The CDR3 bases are TGTGCCAGCAGTGAACTCTTGGAAGAGACCCAGTACTTC. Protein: CASSELLEETQYF.

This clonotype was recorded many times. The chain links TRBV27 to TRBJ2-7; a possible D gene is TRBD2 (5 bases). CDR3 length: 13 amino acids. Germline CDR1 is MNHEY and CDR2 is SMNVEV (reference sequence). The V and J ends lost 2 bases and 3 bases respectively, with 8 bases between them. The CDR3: CASSLIGSYEQYF. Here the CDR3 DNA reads TGTGCCAGCAGTTTAATAGGGAGCTACGAGCAGTACTTC.

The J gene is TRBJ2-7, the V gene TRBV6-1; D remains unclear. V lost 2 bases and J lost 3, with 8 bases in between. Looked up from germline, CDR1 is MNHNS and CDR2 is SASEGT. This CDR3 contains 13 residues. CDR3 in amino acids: CASSEPGFYEQYF. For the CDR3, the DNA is TGTGCCAGCAGTGAACCGGGCTTCTACGAGCAGTACTTC.

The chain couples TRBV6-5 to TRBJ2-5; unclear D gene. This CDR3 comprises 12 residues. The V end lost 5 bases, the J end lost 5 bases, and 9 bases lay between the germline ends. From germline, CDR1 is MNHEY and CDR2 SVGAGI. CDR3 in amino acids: CASSHLWETQYF. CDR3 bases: TGTGCCAGCAGTCATTTATGGGAGACCCAGTACTTC.

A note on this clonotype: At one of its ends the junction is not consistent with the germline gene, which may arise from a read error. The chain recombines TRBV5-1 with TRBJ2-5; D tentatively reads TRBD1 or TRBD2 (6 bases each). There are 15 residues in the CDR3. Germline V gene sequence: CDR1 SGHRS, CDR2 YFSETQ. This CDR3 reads CVSSLGQGRQETQYF. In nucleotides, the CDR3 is TGCGTCAGCAGCTTGGGGCAGGGGAGGCAGGAGACCCAGTACTTC. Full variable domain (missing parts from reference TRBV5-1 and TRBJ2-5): KAGVTQTPRYLIKTRGQQVTLSCSPISGHRSVSWYQQTPGQGLQFLFEYFSETQRNKGNFPGRFSGRQFSNSRSEMNVSTLELGDSALYLCVSSLGQGRQETQYFGPGTRLLVL.

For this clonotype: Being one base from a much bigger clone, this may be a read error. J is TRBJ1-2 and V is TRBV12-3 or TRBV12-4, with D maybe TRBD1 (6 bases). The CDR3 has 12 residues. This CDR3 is CSSGFWGAGYTF. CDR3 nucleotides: TGTTCCAGCGGTTTTTGGGGGGCTGGCTACACCTTC.

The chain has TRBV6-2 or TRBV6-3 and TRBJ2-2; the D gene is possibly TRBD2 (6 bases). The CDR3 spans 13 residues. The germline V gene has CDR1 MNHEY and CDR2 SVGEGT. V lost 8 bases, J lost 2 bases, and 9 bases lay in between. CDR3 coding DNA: TGTGCCAGCGGGACTCCAAACACCGGGGAGCTGTTTTTT. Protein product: CASGTPNTGELFF.

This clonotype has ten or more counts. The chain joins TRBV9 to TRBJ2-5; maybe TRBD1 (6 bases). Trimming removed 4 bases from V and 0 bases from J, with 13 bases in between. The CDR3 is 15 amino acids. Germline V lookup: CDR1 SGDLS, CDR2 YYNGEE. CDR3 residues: CASSLTTGNQETQYF. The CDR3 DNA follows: TGTGCCAGCAGCCTTACGACAGGTAACCAAGAGACCCAGTACTTC.

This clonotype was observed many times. The CDR3 bases are TGTGCCAGCTCATTCTGGACAGGGGAGCCCCTCCACTTT. Its protein is CASSFWTGEPLHF. The V and J genes are TRBV18 and TRBJ1-6; 9 positions match TRBD1. The V gene end was trimmed by 5 bases and the J gene end by 13 bases; junction bases not matched to a gene: 6. Looked up from germline, CDR1 is KGHSH and CDR2 is LQKENI. The CDR3 runs 13 residues. Supplemented by reference TRBV18 and TRBJ1-6, the full variable domain reads NAGVMQNPRHLVRRRGQEARLRCSPMKGHSHVYWYRQLPEEGLKFMVYLQKENIIDESGMPKERFSAEFPKEGPSILRIQQVVRGDSAAYFCASSFWTGEPLHFGNGTRLTVT.

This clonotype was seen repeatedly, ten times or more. The CDR3: CASSEYWSGDEQYF. CDR3 in DNA: TGTGCCAGCAGTGAATACTGGTCGGGGGACGAGCAGTACTTC. The rearrangement uses TRBV2 and TRBJ2-7; a possible D gene is TRBD2 (6 bases). This CDR3 has 14 amino acids. Per germline, CDR1 SNHLY and CDR2 FYNNEI. V lost 2 bases and J lost 5, with 13 bases in between.